One sample yielded the 31 T cell receptor beta chains listed below, sequenced in a study of blood T cell repertoires in COVID-19. The protocol was immunoSEQ multiplex PCR, while the TCRdb copy is restricted to in-frame clones and leaves out a portion. The data contain 350,000 or so clones, around nine tenths of them seen just once; the ten biggest clones take up approximately 1%. Sequenced input: PBMCs or T cells enriched from blood (not recorded which). Receptors were obtained from a woman in her twenties or thirties who had been exposed to COVID-19.

The chain links TRBV9 to TRBJ2-2, with 7 positions matching TRBD2. The germline CDR1 and CDR2 sequences are SGDLS and YYNGEE. After removal of 3 bases from V and 2 bases from J, the junction contained 4 bases not matched to a gene. The CDR3 runs to 15 residues. The DNA of the CDR3 is TGTGCCAGCAGCGGCAGCGGGATAAACACCGGGGAGCTGTTTTTT. Translation: CASSGSGINTGELFF.

The chain combines TRBV27 with TRBJ2-7; D is possibly TRBD1 (6 bases). This CDR3 region has 13 residues. From germline, CDR1 is MNHEY and CDR2 SMNVEV (reference sequence). V lost 5 bases to trimming and J lost 2 bases, with 10 bases between them. CDR3 bases: TGTGCCAGCAGTCACAGGGCGGCCTACGAGCAGTACTTC. Amino acids: CASSHRAAYEQYF.

Notes on this clone: The same CDR3 also results from other DNA sequences found in this sample. This rearrangement joins TRBV6-5 to TRBJ1-5; weak D call: TRBD1 (6 bases). The CDR3 is 14 residues long. Trimming pared 3 bases from V and 2 bases from J, leaving 8 bases between. Germline V gives CDR1 MNHEY, CDR2 SVGAGI. The CDR3 DNA sequence: TGTGCCAGCAGTTATCGACAGGGCAATCAGCCCCAGCATTTT. Translation gives CASSYRQGNQPQHF.

V is TRBV11-2 and J is TRBJ2-7; D remains unclear. Per the germline V gene, CDR1 is SGHAT and CDR2 is FQNNGV. Trimming pared 1 base from V and 1 base from J, leaving 8 bases between. There are 14 residues in the CDR3. CDR3: CASSLGAFSYEQYF. CDR3 nucleotide sequence: TGTGCCAGCAGCTTAGGGGCATTTTCCTACGAGCAGTACTTC.

V and J are TRBV28 and TRBJ1-2; 8 bases map to TRBD1. The V segment lost 4 bases and the J segment 5 bases; nucleotides outside the gene matches: 6. This CDR3 has 14 residues. Per the germline V gene, CDR1 is MDHEN and CDR2 is SYDVKM. This CDR3 reads CASSSTGATYGYTF. The CDR3 coding sequence is TGTGCCAGCAGTTCGACAGGGGCGACGTATGGCTACACCTTC.

This chain connects TRBV3-1 (or the pseudogene TRBV3-2) to TRBJ1-5, with unresolved D. Trimming took 5 bases from V and 2 from J, leaving 10 bases between them. The CDR3 is 14 amino acids. The germline gives CDR1 LGHDT, CDR2 YNNKEL (reference sequence). The CDR3 DNA is TGTGCCAGCAGCGAGGCCATGGGCAATCAGCCCCAGCATTTT. This encodes CASSEAMGNQPQHF.

This sequence joins TRBV3-1 (or the pseudogene TRBV3-2) and TRBJ2-2; D is undetermined. The CDR3 loop spans 12 amino acids. Germline assignment: CDR1 LGHDT and CDR2 YNNKEL (reference sequence). V was shortened by 4 bases and J by 7 bases, with 7 bases between the two germline ends. This CDR3 is CASSRNIGELFF. The CDR3 DNA follows: TGTGCCAGCAGCCGTAATATCGGGGAGCTGTTTTTT.

The V gene is TRBV7-2, the J gene TRBJ1-5; the D is unclear. Germline V CDR1 and CDR2: SGHTA, FQGNSA. The CDR3 totals 13 residues. Deletions cut 7 bases from V and 1 base from J, with 8 bases between. CDR3 amino acids: CASTLQSNQPQHF. The CDR3 DNA follows: TGTGCCAGCACCCTCCAGAGCAATCAGCCCCAGCATTTT.

This sequence joins TRBV6-5 and TRBJ1-1; 8 bases are shared with TRBD1. Per germline, CDR1 MNHEY and CDR2 SVGAGI. V lost 4 bases, J lost 5 bases, and 9 bases stayed unmatched. This CDR3 has 15 amino acids. The CDR3 is CASSFLQGGRTEAFF. The CDR3, as DNA: TGTGCCAGCAGTTTCCTACAGGGGGGACGGACTGAAGCTTTCTTT.

The chain carries TRBV28 and TRBJ1-4, with D perhaps TRBD1 (6 bases). Germline lookup yields CDR1 MDHEN and CDR2 SYDVKM. CDR3 length: 15 amino acids. Trimming left V 1 base short and J 5 bases short, with 11 bases between. CDR3 residues: CASSLYAGVNEKLFF. The CDR3 bases are TGTGCCAGCAGTTTATACGCAGGGGTAAATGAAAAACTGTTTTTT.

The sample holds one count of this clone. J is TRBJ1-1 and V is TRBV10-3, with a possible D match to TRBD1 (5 bases). CDR1 and CDR2 (germline): ENHRY, SYGVKD. The CDR3 covers 14 residues. V lost 7 bases and J lost 4, with 16 bases in between. Here the CDR3 reads CAIMSQGSGTEAFF. CDR3 in DNA: TGTGCCATCATGAGTCAGGGTTCGGGCACTGAAGCTTTCTTT.

The rearrangement joins TRBV24-1 to TRBJ2-1; 9 bases are shared with TRBD1. The CDR3 runs to 18 residues. Germline V CDR1 and CDR2: KGHDR, SFDVKD. V gave up 2 bases and J gave up 3 bases; unmatched junction bases: 10. The CDR3 coding sequence is TGTGCCACCAGTGATTCCGGTCCCGGGACAGGGAACTACAATGAGCAGTTCTTC. This translates into CATSDSGPGTGNYNEQFF.

The gene calls are TRBV6-6 and TRBJ1-4, with D possibly matching TRBD1 (6 bases). CDR1 MNHNY and CDR2 SVGAGI come from the germline V gene (reference sequence). The CDR3 totals 17 residues. Trimming took 5 bases from V and 0 from J, leaving 16 bases between them. The CDR3 DNA reads TGTGCCAGCAGTCGGCTCGGACAGTTTGCAACTAATGAAAAACTGTTTTTT. It specifies CASSRLGQFATNEKLFF.

V usage is TRBV18 and J usage is TRBJ1-1, with D uncertain. V lost 3 bases and J 3 bases, leaving 17 bases between the germline ends. Germline-derived CDR1 and CDR2 are KGHSH and LQKENI. This CDR3 has 16 residues. The CDR3 nucleotides read TGTGCCAGCTCACCCCCATCCAGCGGCCGGGACACTGAAGCTTTCTTT. This translates into CASSPPSSGRDTEAFF.

The rearrangement joins TRBV27 to TRBJ1-6; no firm D call. The CDR3 length is 14 residues. Germline CDR1 and CDR2: MNHEY and SMNVEV (reference sequence). Trimming stripped 3 bases from V and 5 bases from J, with 8 bases between. The CDR3 region has the DNA TGTGCCAGCAGTTTCCAGATTGATAATTCACCCCTCCACTTT. The encoded protein is CASSFQIDNSPLHF.

This clone was observed a handful of times. The rearrangement joins TRBV7-3 to TRBJ2-1; 7 positions match TRBD2. J lost 5 bases, V lost 4 bases, and 5 bases had no gene match. There are 14 residues in the CDR3. Germline CDR1 and CDR2: SGHTA and FQGTGA. The CDR3: CASSSGLGDNEQFF. CDR3 DNA sequence: TGTGCCAGCAGCTCCGGACTAGGGGACAATGAGCAGTTCTTC.

The V gene is TRBV4-1, the J gene TRBJ1-5; possible D gene TRBD1, 6 bases. V gave up 0 bases and J gave up 9 bases, with 9 bases separating them. The CDR3 has 13 amino acids. CDR1 and CDR2 (germline): MGHRA, YSYEKL. The CDR3 region is CASSQDRGSPQHF. Here the CDR3 DNA reads TGCGCCAGCAGCCAAGATAGGGGGTCGCCCCAGCATTTT.

The sample holds one count of this clone. The chain joins TRBV29-1 to TRBJ1-5; 8 positions agree with TRBD1. There are 13 residues in the CDR3. The junction had 5 bases not matched to a gene; V was cut back by 4 bases and J by 6 bases. Germline V lookup: CDR1 SQVTM, CDR2 ANQGSEA. DNA for the CDR3: TGCAGCGTTGGACAGGGGTCGAGTCAGCCCCAGCATTTT. It is translated as CSVGQGSSQPQHF.

V is TRBV7-9 and J is TRBJ2-5; D possibly corresponds to TRBD1 (7 bases). The V and J ends lost 0 bases and 5 bases respectively, with 10 bases between them. Germline V gene lookup returns CDR1 SEHNR and CDR2 FQNEAQ (reference sequence). This CDR3 region has 14 residues. CDR3 DNA: TGTGCCAGCAGCTTAGCGGCAGGGGGGGAGACCCAGTACTTC. Translation: CASSLAAGGETQYF.

The chain carries TRBV6-2 or TRBV6-3 and TRBJ2-1; TRBD2 agrees at 11 bases. Germline lookup yields CDR1 MNHEY and CDR2 SVGEGT. This CDR3 is built from 15 residues. Unmatched junction bases numbered 8, after V lost 6 bases and J lost 7 bases. CDR3 bases: TGTGCCAGCAGCGTAGCGGGAGGGCTCGGTAATGAGCAGTTCTTC. Protein: CASSVAGGLGNEQFF.

A few counts support this clone. The chain employs TRBV6-4 and TRBJ2-3; 12 nucleotides match TRBD2. The CDR3 spans 18 residues. The J segment lost 3 bases and the V segment lost 1 base, leaving 8 bases of the junction unmatched. From germline, CDR1 is MRHNA and CDR2 SNTAGT. The CDR3 here is CASSDWPSGRAETDTQYF. The CDR3 region has the DNA TGTGCCAGCAGTGACTGGCCTAGCGGGAGGGCCGAGACAGATACGCAGTATTTT.

This clone has just one count. The chain is built from TRBV11-3 and TRBJ2-1; D remains ambiguous. This CDR3 has 10 amino acids. V was trimmed by 6 bases and J by 5 bases, leaving 2 bases between them. Germline CDR1 SGHNT, CDR2 YENEEA. The CDR3 region is CASSNNEQFF. For the CDR3, the DNA is TGTGCCAGCAGTAACAATGAGCAGTTCTTC. The entire variable domain, with the rest obtained from reference TRBV11-3 and TRBJ2-1, is as follows: EAGVVQSPRYKIIEKKQPVAFWCNPISGHNTLYWYLQNLGQGPELLIRYENEEAVDDSQLPKDRFSAERLKGVDSTLKIQPAELGDSAVYLCASSNNEQFFGPGTRLTVL.

V is TRBV10-2 and J is TRBJ2-5, with 8 nucleotides matching TRBD1. V lost 2 bases, J lost 5 bases, and 16 bases stayed unmatched. CDR3 length: 18 residues. Germline CDR1 reads WSHSY; CDR2 reads SAAADI. The CDR3 sequence: CASSEPVVSQGAAETQYF. DNA of the CDR3: TGCGCCAGCAGTGAGCCGGTAGTGTCGCAGGGGGCGGCTGAGACCCAGTACTTC.

This clone is a singleton in its sample. The rearrangement uses TRBV9 and TRBJ1-5; TRBD1 matches 8 bases. From germline, CDR1 is SGDLS and CDR2 YYNGEE. Germline trimming cut 0 bases from V and 5 bases from J; bases unmatched to any gene: 4. This CDR3 has 15 amino acids. For the CDR3, the DNA is TGTGCCAGCAGCGTAGCAGGGGGCGCGGATCAGCCCCAGCATTTT. Translation: CASSVAGGADQPQHF.

This clone was detected only a few times. V usage is TRBV28 and J usage is TRBJ1-1; TRBD1 matches at 8 bases. V was clipped by 3 bases and J by 7 bases; unmatched bases: 13. The germline V gene encodes CDR1 MDHEN and CDR2 SYDVKM. This CDR3 is 16 amino acids long. This chain's CDR3 is CASSFPDRGERGEAFF. CDR3 DNA sequence: TGTGCCAGCAGTTTTCCCGACAGGGGAGAACGGGGTGAAGCTTTCTTT. Drawing the rest from reference TRBV28 and TRBJ1-1, the complete variable domain is DVKVTQSSRYLVKRTGEKVFLECVQDMDHENMFWYRQDPGLGLRLIYFSYDVKMKEKGDIPEGYSVSREKKERFSLILESASTNQTSMYLCASSFPDRGERGEAFFGQGTRLTVV.

The CDR3 region is CASSLLPGSVSYEQYF. In nucleotides, the CDR3 is TGTGCCAGCAGCTTACTCCCGGGGAGTGTTTCCTACGAGCAGTACTTC. The genes are TRBV7-3 and TRBJ2-7; a possible D gene is TRBD2 (5 bases). Trimming left V 2 bases short and J 1 base short, with 15 bases between. The CDR3 sequence is 16 residues long. Germline V gives CDR1 SGHTA, CDR2 FQGTGA.

This chain uses TRBV12-3 or TRBV12-4 with TRBJ1-1; D may be TRBD1 (5 bases). The V end was cut by 6 bases, the J end by 7 bases, with 15 bases between. This CDR3 is 13 amino acids long. DNA of the CDR3: TGTGCCAGCAGCCGACAGTGGATGCATGAAGCTTTCTTT. Protein product: CASSRQWMHEAFF.

CDR3 sequence reads: CASSQDLSGANVLTF. The CDR3, as DNA: TGTGCCAGCAGCCAAGATCTATCTGGGGCCAACGTCCTGACTTTC. The chain links TRBV3-1 (or the pseudogene TRBV3-2) to TRBJ2-6; D ambiguous. The CDR3 consists of 15 residues. Trimming stripped 0 bases from V and 1 base from J, with 4 bases between. Germline CDR1 reads LGHDT; CDR2 reads YNNKEL (reference sequence).

This clone was recorded once. V usage is TRBV28 and J usage is TRBJ1-4; maybe TRBD1 (6 bases). Germline values: CDR1 MDHEN, CDR2 SYDVKM. V was clipped by 5 bases and J by 8 bases, with 15 bases between them. This CDR3 has 14 residues. The CDR3 protein is CASSTDRFREKLFF. In nucleotides, the CDR3 is TGTGCCAGCAGTACCGACAGGTTCAGGGAAAAACTGTTTTTT.

The chain links TRBV18 to TRBJ2-1; D uncertain. CDR3 size: 12 residues. The ends were cut back, 2 bases at V and 10 bases at J, with 9 bases in the middle. Germline CDR1 is KGHSH and CDR2 is LQKENI. The chain's CDR3 is CASSPGSIEQFF. DNA for the CDR3: TGTGCCAGCTCACCAGGCAGTATAGAGCAGTTCTTC.

This chain links TRBV5-1 with TRBJ1-3; no reliable D call. CDR3 length: 14 residues. Trimming cost V 6 bases and J 4 bases, with 14 bases left between them. CDR1 is SGHRS, CDR2 YFSETQ, per germline. CDR3 bases: TGCGCCAGCAAAATATCAGGCCCGGGAAACACCATATATTTT. Protein product: CASKISGPGNTIYF.